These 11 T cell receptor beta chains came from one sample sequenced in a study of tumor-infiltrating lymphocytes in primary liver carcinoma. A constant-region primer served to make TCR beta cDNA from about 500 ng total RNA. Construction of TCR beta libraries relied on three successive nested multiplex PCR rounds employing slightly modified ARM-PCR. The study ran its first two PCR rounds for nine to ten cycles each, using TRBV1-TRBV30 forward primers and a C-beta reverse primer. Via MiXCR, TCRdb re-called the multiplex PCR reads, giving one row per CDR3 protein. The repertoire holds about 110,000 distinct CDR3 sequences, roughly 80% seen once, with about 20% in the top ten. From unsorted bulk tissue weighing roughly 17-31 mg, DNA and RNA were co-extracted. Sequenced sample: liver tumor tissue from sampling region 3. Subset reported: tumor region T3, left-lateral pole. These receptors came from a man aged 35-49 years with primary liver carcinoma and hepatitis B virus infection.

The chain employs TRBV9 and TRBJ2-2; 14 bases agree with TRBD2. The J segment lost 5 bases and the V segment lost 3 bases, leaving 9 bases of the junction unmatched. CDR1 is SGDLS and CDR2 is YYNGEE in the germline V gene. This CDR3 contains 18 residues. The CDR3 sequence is CASSAPGLAGGGTGELFF. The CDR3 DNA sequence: TGTGCCAGCAGCGCACCCGGACTAGCGGGAGGAGGTACCGGGGAGCTGTTTTTT.

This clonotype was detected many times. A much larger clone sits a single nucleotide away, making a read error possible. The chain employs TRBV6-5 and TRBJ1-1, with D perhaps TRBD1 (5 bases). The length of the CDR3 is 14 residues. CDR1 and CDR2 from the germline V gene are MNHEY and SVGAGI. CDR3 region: CANSYGGAGGEAFF. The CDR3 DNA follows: TGTGCCAACAGTTACGGGGGTGCGGGAGGTGAAGCTTTCTTT.

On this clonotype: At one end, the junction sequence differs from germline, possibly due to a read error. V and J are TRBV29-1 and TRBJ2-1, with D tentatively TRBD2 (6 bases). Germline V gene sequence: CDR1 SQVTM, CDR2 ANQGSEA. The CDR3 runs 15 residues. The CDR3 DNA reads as TGCAGCGTTGGACTAGTGGGAGGATTCTACAATGATCAGTTCTTC. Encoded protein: CSVGLVGGFYNDQFF.

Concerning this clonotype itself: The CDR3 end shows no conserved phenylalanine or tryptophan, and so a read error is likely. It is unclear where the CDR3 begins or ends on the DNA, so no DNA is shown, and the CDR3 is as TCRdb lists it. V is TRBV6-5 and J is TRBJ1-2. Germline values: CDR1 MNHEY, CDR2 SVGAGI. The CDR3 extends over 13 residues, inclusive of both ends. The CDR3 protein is CASRVGVNYGYSS.

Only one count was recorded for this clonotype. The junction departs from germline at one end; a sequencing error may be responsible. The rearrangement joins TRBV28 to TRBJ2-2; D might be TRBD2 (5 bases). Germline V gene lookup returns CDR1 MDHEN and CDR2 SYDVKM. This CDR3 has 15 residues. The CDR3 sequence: CASTSLEGRSGELFF. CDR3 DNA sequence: TGTGCCAGCACTTCACTCGAGGGCCGATCCGGGGAGCTGTTTTTC.

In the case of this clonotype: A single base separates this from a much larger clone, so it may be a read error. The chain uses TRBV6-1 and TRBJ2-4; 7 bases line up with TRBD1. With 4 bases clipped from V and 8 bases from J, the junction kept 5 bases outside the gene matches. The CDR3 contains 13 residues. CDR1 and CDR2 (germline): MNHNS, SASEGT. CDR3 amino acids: CASSANRGDIQYF. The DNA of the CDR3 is TGTGCCAGCAGTGCAAACAGGGGAGACATTCAGTACTTC.

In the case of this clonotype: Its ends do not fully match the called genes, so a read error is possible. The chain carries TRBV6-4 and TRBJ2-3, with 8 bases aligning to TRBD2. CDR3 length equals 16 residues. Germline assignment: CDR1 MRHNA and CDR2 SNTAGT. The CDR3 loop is CASSDSQSGSTETQYF. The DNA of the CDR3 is TGTGCCAGCAGTGACTCACAGAGCGGGAGCACAGAAACGCAATATTTT.

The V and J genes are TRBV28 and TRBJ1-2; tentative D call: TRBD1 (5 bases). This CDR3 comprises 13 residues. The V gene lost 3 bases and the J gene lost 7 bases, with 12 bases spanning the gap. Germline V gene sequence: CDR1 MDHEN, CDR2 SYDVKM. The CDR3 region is CASSLVTGCGYTF. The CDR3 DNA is TGTGCCAGCAGTTTGGTCACAGGCTGTGGCTACACCTTC.

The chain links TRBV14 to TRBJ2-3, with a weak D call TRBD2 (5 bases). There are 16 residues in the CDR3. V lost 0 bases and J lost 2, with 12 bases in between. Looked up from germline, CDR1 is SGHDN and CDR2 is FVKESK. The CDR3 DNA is TGTGCCAGCAGCCAAGAATTAGGACTCAACACAGATACGCAGTATTTT. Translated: CASSQELGLNTDTQYF.

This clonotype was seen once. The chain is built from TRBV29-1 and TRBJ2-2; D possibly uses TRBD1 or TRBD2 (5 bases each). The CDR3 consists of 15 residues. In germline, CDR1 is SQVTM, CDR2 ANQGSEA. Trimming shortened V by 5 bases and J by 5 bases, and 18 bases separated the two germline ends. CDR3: CSVNLGWGMTGELFF. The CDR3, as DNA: TGCAGCGTTAATTTAGGGTGGGGGATGACCGGGGAGCTGTTTTTT.

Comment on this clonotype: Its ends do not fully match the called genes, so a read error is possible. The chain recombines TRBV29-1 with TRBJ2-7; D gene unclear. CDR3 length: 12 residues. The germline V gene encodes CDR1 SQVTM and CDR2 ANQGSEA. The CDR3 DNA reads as TGCAGCGTTTCCATACCAGCCTACGAGCTGTACTTC. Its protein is CSVSIPAYELYF.